One and the same sample provided the 26 T cell receptor beta chains below, sequenced in a study of T cells in Graves' hyperthyroidism and ophthalmopathy (dated by TCRdb to between 2018 and 2021). The method behind the library was multiplex PCR. This sample was sequenced with an Illumina HiSeq 2000. TCR beta CDR3 regions were amplified from RNA transcripts. A first-round RT-PCR of the TCR CDR3 used the HTBI primer set with the Qiagen OneStep RT-PCR kit. In TCRdb, the public reads were trimmed at Q25 with fastp and aligned with MiXCR, with productive beta chains retained. Rows merge per CDR3 protein into single entries with the most common DNA and genes. The sample table lists over 200,000 distinct CDR3 sequences, about 14% of them with a count of one. The top ten clones comprise approximately 12% of the sample. Sequencing used blood. These receptors were obtained from a woman aged 35 to 49 with Graves' hyperthyroidism that later progressed to Graves' ophthalmopathy.

This chain uses TRBV3-1 with TRBJ2-7, with 9 bases identical to TRBD2. This CDR3 region has 14 residues. V lost 9 bases to trimming and J lost 7 bases; unmatched junction nucleotides: 13. Germline assignment: CDR1 LGHDT and CDR2 YNNKEL (reference sequence). CDR3 region: CASPNRLAGPEQYF. The CDR3 nucleotides read TGTGCCAGTCCGAACCGCCTAGCGGGGCCAGAGCAGTACTTC.

This clonotype was seen ten or more times. The chain joins TRBV11-2 to TRBJ1-6, with 11 bases matching TRBD1. The germline gives CDR1 SGHAT, CDR2 FQNNGV. The V segment lost 7 bases and the J segment 6 bases; nucleotides outside the gene matches: 20. The CDR3 runs to 20 residues. The CDR3 loop reads CASTLIMAGRTGGRNSPLHF. The CDR3 nucleotides read TGTGCCAGCACCCTTATCATGGCCGGTCGGACAGGGGGCCGTAATTCACCCCTCCACTTT.

To note about this clonotype: A much larger clone lies a single base off, so this may be a read error. The gene calls are TRBV2 and TRBJ2-1; D may be TRBD1 or TRBD2 (6 bases each). This CDR3 comprises 14 residues. The germline V gene has CDR1 SNHLY and CDR2 FYNNEI. V was shortened by 8 bases and J by 8 bases, with 19 bases between the two germline ends. The CDR3 loop reads CASWGASRSDEQFF. DNA of the CDR3: TGTGCCAGCTGGGGGGCTAGCAGGAGTGATGAGCAGTTCTTC.

This clonotype has at least ten counts. The rearrangement uses TRBV7-8 and TRBJ2-5; TRBD2 is a possible D gene (6 bases). Germline loops: CDR1 SGHVS, CDR2 FQNEAQ. The CDR3 is made up of 13 amino acids. The germline V and J ends were trimmed by 8 bases and 4 bases, with 14 bases remaining between them. In DNA, the CDR3 is TGTGCCAGCCGCGTCGCGGGAAGAGAGACCCAGTACTTC. It specifies CASRVAGRETQYF.

This clonotype occurred many times. V and J are TRBV19 and TRBJ2-7; TRBD1 is a possible D gene (5 bases). Germline-derived CDR1 and CDR2 are LNHDA and SQIVND (reference sequence). The CDR3 loop spans 15 amino acids. Deletions cut 1 base from V and 0 bases from J, with 10 bases between. The CDR3 region is CASSIGGGSSYEQYF. The CDR3 DNA sequence: TGTGCCAGTAGTATAGGGGGCGGTAGCTCCTACGAGCAGTACTTC. Based on the CDR3 plus reference TRBV19 and TRBJ2-7, the full variable domain is DGGITQSPKYLFRKEGQNVTLSCEQNLNHDAMYWYRQDPGQGLRLIYYSQIVNDFQKGDIAEGYSVSREKKESFPLTVTSAQKNPTAFYLCASSIGGGSSYEQYFGPGTRLTVT.

The chain carries TRBV4-1 and TRBJ2-7; D gene unclear. This CDR3 has 13 residues. Per germline, CDR1 MGHRA and CDR2 YSYEKL. Trimming took 4 bases from V and 4 from J, leaving 11 bases between them. CDR3 in DNA: TGCGCCAGCAGCCTCCGAACGAGGTACGAGCAGTACTTC. Its protein is CASSLRTRYEQYF.

The chain uses TRBV19 and TRBJ1-2, with 7 bases identical to TRBD1. The CDR3 is 16 amino acids. Germline-derived CDR1 and CDR2 are LNHDA and SQIVND (reference sequence). With V trimmed by 4 bases and J by 1 base, 9 bases remained unmatched. The CDR3 DNA follows: TGTGCCAGTAGTAGCCGACAGGGACTATTTAACTATGGCTACACCTTC. Translation: CASSSRQGLFNYGYTF.

Ten or more counts support this clonotype. V is TRBV7-2 and J is TRBJ2-3, with 14 bases aligning to TRBD2. The V segment lost 5 bases and the J segment 5 bases; nucleotides outside the gene matches: 9. The germline V gene has CDR1 SGHTA and CDR2 FQGNSA. The CDR3 loop spans 17 amino acids. The CDR3 sequence is CASSKGGLAGVRDTQYF. The CDR3 DNA reads as TGTGCCAGCAGCAAAGGGGGACTAGCGGGAGTACGAGATACGCAGTATTTT.

This clonotype was picked up many times. The chain carries TRBV20-1 and TRBJ2-2, with no clear D. The germline V and J ends were trimmed by 2 bases and 4 bases, with 14 bases remaining between them. This CDR3 is 15 amino acids long. Germline CDR1 DFQATT, CDR2 SNEGSKA (reference sequence). CDR3 loop: CSARPIPWATGELFF. The CDR3 bases are TGCAGTGCTAGACCGATACCCTGGGCCACCGGGGAGCTGTTTTTT.

This clonotype was seen repeatedly, ten times or more. This chain uses TRBV28 with TRBJ2-1, with TRBD2 matching 13 bases. The trim removed 6 bases at V and 0 bases at J, leaving 14 bases unmatched. There are 20 residues in the CDR3. Germline CDR1 reads MDHEN; CDR2 reads SYDVKM. The chain's CDR3 is CASRKRLAGGGPSSYNEQFF. CDR3 bases: TGTGCCAGCAGGAAGCGACTAGCGGGAGGCGGACCTAGCTCCTACAATGAGCAGTTCTTC.

J is TRBJ2-7 and V is TRBV20-1; TRBD2 matches at 13 bases. Looked up from germline, CDR1 is DFQATT and CDR2 is SNEGSKA (reference sequence). CDR3 length: 18 residues. J was trimmed by 5 bases and V by 4 bases; bases with no gene match: 17. The CDR3 sequence: CSAIRPSWGLAGPNEQYF. The CDR3 bases are TGCAGTGCTATCCGACCCTCCTGGGGACTAGCGGGACCTAACGAGCAGTACTTC.

Remarks on this clonotype: This clone may be a read error of a much larger clone one base away. CDR3 loop: CSTRLGDEQYF. Here the CDR3 DNA reads TGCAGTACTAGACTCGGGGACGAGCAGTACTTC. The chain couples TRBV20-1 to TRBJ2-7; D may be TRBD2 (5 bases). CDR1 and CDR2 (germline): DFQATT, SNEGSKA (reference sequence). CDR3 length: 11 residues.

There are many counts of this clonotype. This chain connects TRBV28 to TRBJ2-5; D remains ambiguous. There are 16 residues in the CDR3. The germline V and J ends were trimmed by 6 bases and 0 bases, with 17 bases remaining between them. From germline, CDR1 is MDHEN and CDR2 SYDVKM. In nucleotides, the CDR3 is TGTGCCAGCAGCCCCCAGATGGTCTGGAACCAAGAGACCCAGTACTTC. Translating gives CASSPQMVWNQETQYF.

This clonotype has more than one count but fewer than ten. V and J are TRBV6-1 and TRBJ1-1, with TRBD1 matching 8 bases. In germline, CDR1 is MNHNS, CDR2 SASEGT. The J segment lost 5 bases and the V segment lost 6 bases, leaving 8 bases of the junction unmatched. The CDR3 covers 14 residues. The CDR3 coding sequence is TGTGCCAGCAGGCAGGGGGCTGGTTGGACTGAAGCTTTCTTT. Translated: CASRQGAGWTEAFF.

There are many counts of this clonotype. The V gene is TRBV2, the J gene TRBJ1-5, with 9 bases fitting TRBD1. Germline V gene data show CDR1 as SNHLY and CDR2 as FYNNEI. The CDR3 has 16 residues. The V segment lost 0 bases and the J segment 4 bases; nucleotides outside the gene matches: 4. This chain's CDR3 is CASSEARGTGNQPQHF. CDR3 nucleotide sequence: TGTGCCAGCAGTGAAGCGAGGGGGACAGGGAATCAGCCCCAGCATTTT. The whole variable domain, remainder taken from reference TRBV2 and TRBJ1-5, is EPEVTQTPSHQVTQMGQEVILRCVPISNHLYFYWYRQILGQKVEFLVSFYNNEISEKSEIFDDQFSVERPDGSNFTLKIRSTKLEDSAMYFCASSEARGTGNQPQHFGDGTRLSIL.

The chain links TRBV30 to TRBJ1-3; D uncertain. Trimming pared 0 bases from V and 4 bases from J, leaving 7 bases between. The CDR3 spans 13 residues. CDR1 is GTSNPN and CDR2 is SVGIG in the germline V gene (reference sequence). This CDR3 is CAWSVSSGNTIYF. The CDR3 DNA reads as TGTGCCTGGAGTGTATCCAGCGGAAACACCATATATTTT. The entire variable domain, with the rest obtained from reference TRBV30 and TRBJ1-3, is as follows: SQTIHQWPATLVQPVGSPLSLECTVEGTSNPNLYWYRQAAGRGLQLLFYSVGIGQISSEVPQNLSASRPQDRQFILSSKKLLLSDSGFYLCAWSVSSGNTIYFGEGSWLTVV.

The chain carries TRBV6-2 or TRBV6-3 and TRBJ1-6, with D tentatively TRBD1 (6 bases). The CDR3 is 14 amino acids. The germline V gene encodes CDR1 MNHEY and CDR2 SVGEGT. V was cut by 8 bases and J by 8 bases, with 16 bases left in between. The CDR3 nucleotides read TGTGCCAGCGATACTCCACAGGGTGATTCACCCCTCCACTTT. Residues: CASDTPQGDSPLHF.

This clonotype was seen many times. At one end, the junction sequence differs from germline, possibly due to a read error. The J gene is TRBJ2-1, the V gene TRBV7-9; tentatively, D is TRBD1 (5 bases). The CDR3 is made up of 15 amino acids. The germline CDR1 and CDR2 sequences are SEHNR and FQNEAQ (reference sequence). The CDR3, as DNA: TGTGCCAGCAGCCAAGGGTTAGGGGCATACAATGGGCAGTTCTTC. Translating it yields CASSQGLGAYNGQFF.

This clonotype was recorded at least ten times. The chain carries TRBV5-1 and TRBJ1-3; D perhaps matches TRBD1 (5 bases). V dropped 4 bases and J dropped 8 bases, with 16 bases sitting between them. The germline V gene has CDR1 SGHRS and CDR2 YFSETQ. The CDR3 is made up of 14 amino acids. The CDR3 reads CASSPRGSQDTIYF. CDR3 bases: TGCGCCAGCAGCCCTAGGGGATCTCAAGACACCATATATTTT. Full variable domain (outside the CDR3, taken from reference TRBV5-1 and TRBJ1-3): KAGVTQTPRYLIKTRGQQVTLSCSPISGHRSVSWYQQTPGQGLQFLFEYFSETQRNKGNFPGRFSGRQFSNSRSEMNVSTLELGDSALYLCASSPRGSQDTIYFGEGSWLTVV.

This clonotype was counted ten times or more. The chain recombines TRBV12-3 or TRBV12-4 with TRBJ2-1, with TRBD2 matching over 11 bases. Germline trimming cut 1 base from V and 6 bases from J; bases unmatched to any gene: 11. The CDR3 has 18 residues. CDR3 DNA sequence: TGTGCCAGCAGTTTAGACGCCGTTAGACTAGCGGGATCCAATGAGCAGTTCTTC. This encodes CASSLDAVRLAGSNEQFF.

J is TRBJ2-1 and V is TRBV4-1, with D possibly matching TRBD2 (5 bases). The CDR3 loop spans 17 amino acids. V was trimmed by 4 bases and J by 0 bases, leaving 16 bases between them. Germline V CDR1 and CDR2: MGHRA, YSYEKL. CDR3 bases: TGCGCCAGCAGCCCGAGTCCTCGCGGGCCCTCCTACAATGAGCAGTTCTTC. Protein sequence: CASSPSPRGPSYNEQFF.

This clonotype was seen more than once but under ten times. Since a much larger clone is just one base distant, this may be a read error. The chain links TRBV13 to TRBJ2-3; 8 bases map to TRBD2. Trimming removed 5 bases from V and 6 bases from J; junction bases left unmatched: 10. There are 15 residues in the CDR3. The germline CDR1 and CDR2 sequences are PRHDT and FYEKMQ (reference sequence). For the CDR3, the DNA is TGTGCCAGCAGCGTGGGACCAGCGGGAGTGGATACGCAGTATTTT. Translation: CASSVGPAGVDTQYF.

V gene TRBV11-2 combines with J gene TRBJ2-2; 9 nucleotides line up with TRBD2. CDR3 length: 17 amino acids. With V trimmed by 5 bases and J by 5 bases, 12 bases remained unmatched. Germline V gene lookup returns CDR1 SGHAT and CDR2 FQNNGV. The CDR3 spells CASSPPLSGSGTGELFF. As DNA, the CDR3 is TGTGCCAGCAGCCCCCCTCTTAGCGGGAGTGGGACCGGGGAGCTGTTTTTT.

Regarding this clonotype: A much larger clonotype is one base distant, so this may be a read error. This chain links TRBV6-2 or TRBV6-3 with TRBJ2-3, with D maybe TRBD1 (6 bases). The CDR3 has 14 residues. Trimming shortened V by 2 bases and J by 2 bases, and 8 bases separated the two germline ends. Germline V gene data show CDR1 as MNHEY and CDR2 as SVGEGT. This chain's CDR3 is CASSYGTPTDTQYF. In DNA, the CDR3 is TGTGCCAGCAGTTACGGGACACCCACAGATACGCAGTATTTT.

This clonotype was seen many times. The genes are TRBV24-1 and TRBJ2-3; TRBD2 aligns across 9 bases. Germline V gives CDR1 KGHDR, CDR2 SFDVKD. Unmatched junction bases numbered 7, after V lost 1 base and J lost 3 bases. This CDR3 is 17 amino acids long. CDR3 bases: TGTGCCACCAGTGATTTCAAGTTCCTAGCGGGAACAGATACGCAGTATTTT. Residues: CATSDFKFLAGTDTQYF.

Ten or more counts support this clonotype. The chain employs TRBV18 and TRBJ2-5; possibly TRBD1 or TRBD2 for D (5 bases each). The germline gives CDR1 KGHSH, CDR2 LQKENI. The CDR3 extends over 14 amino acids. V lost 0 bases and J 3 bases, leaving 8 bases between the germline ends. The CDR3 nucleotides are TGTGCCAGCTCACCACCAGGGACGGAAGAGACCCAGTACTTC. Protein: CASSPPGTEETQYF. Supplemented by reference TRBV18 and TRBJ2-5, the full variable domain reads NAGVMQNPRHLVRRRGQEARLRCSPMKGHSHVYWYRQLPEEGLKFMVYLQKENIIDESGMPKERFSAEFPKEGPSILRIQQVVRGDSAAYFCASSPPGTEETQYFGPGTRLLVL.